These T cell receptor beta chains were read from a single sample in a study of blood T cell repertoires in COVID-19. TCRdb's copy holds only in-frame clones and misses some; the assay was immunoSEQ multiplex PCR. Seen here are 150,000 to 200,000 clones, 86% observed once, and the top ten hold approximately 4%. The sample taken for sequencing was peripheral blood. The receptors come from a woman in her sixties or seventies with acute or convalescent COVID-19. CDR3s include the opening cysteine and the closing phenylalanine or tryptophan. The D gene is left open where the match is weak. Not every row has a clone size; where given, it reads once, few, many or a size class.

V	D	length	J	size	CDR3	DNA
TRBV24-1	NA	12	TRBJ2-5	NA	CATSDQAETQYF	TGTGCCACCAGTGATCAAGCTGAGACCCAGTACTTC
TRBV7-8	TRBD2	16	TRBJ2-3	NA	CASSPSLAEITDTQYF	TGTGCCAGCAGCCCCTCCCTAGCGGAAATCACAGATACGCAGTATTTT
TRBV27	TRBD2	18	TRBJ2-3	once	CASSLLSPSGHSADTQYF	TGTGCCAGCAGTTTATTATCGCCTAGCGGGCATTCAGCGGATACGCAGTATTTT
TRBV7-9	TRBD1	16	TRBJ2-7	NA	CASSATGQGTTYEQYF	TGTGCCAGCAGCGCCACGGGACAGGGCACAACCTACGAGCAGTACTTC
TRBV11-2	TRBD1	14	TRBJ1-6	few	CASSNRDRDSPLHF	TGTGCCAGCAGCAACCGGGACAGAGATTCACCCCTCCACTTT
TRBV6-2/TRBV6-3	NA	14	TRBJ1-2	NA	CASSPRGSTYGYTF	TGTGCCAGCAGTCCCAGGGGTTCGACCTATGGCTACACCTTC
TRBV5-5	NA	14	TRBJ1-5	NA	CASSWAGFGQPQHF	TGTGCCAGCAGCTGGGCAGGTTTCGGTCAGCCCCAGCATTTT
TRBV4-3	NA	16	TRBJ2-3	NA	CASSQQTGTSTDTQYF	TGCGCCAGCAGCCAGCAAACCGGGACTAGCACAGATACGCAGTATTTT
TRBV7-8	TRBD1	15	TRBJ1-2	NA	CASSPTRTGIYGYTF	TGTGCCAGCAGCCCAACAAGGACAGGCATTTATGGCTACACCTTC
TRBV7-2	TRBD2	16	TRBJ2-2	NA	CASTPGGTSRAGELFF	TGTGCCAGCACCCCCGGGGGGACTAGCAGGGCCGGGGAGCTGTTTTTT
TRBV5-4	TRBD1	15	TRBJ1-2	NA	CASSLWGQGGYGYTF	TGTGCCAGCAGCTTGTGGGGACAGGGTGGCTATGGCTACACCTTC
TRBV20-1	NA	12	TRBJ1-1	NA	CSASSWNTEAFF	TGCAGTGCTAGTAGCTGGAACACTGAAGCTTTCTTT
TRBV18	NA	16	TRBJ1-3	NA	CASSPFSGESGNTIYF	TGTGCCAGCTCACCATTTTCGGGGGAATCCGGAAACACCATATATTTT
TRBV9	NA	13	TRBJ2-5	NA	CASSPGGGETQYF	TGTGCCAGCAGTCCTGGGGGCGGGGAGACCCAGTACTTC
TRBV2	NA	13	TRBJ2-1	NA	CASRAGWRNEQFF	TGTGCCAGCCGGGCAGGATGGAGGAATGAGCAGTTCTTC
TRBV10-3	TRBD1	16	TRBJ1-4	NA	CAISESVGGAREKLFF	TGTGCCATCAGTGAGTCCGTAGGGGGCGCGAGGGAAAAACTGTTTTTT
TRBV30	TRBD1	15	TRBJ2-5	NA	CAWSVGTGLSETQYF	TGTGCCTGGAGCGTAGGGACAGGGTTGTCAGAGACCCAGTACTTC
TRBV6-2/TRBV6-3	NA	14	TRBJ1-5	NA	CASSYSRANQPQHF	TGTGCCAGCAGTTACTCCAGGGCGAATCAGCCCCAGCATTTT
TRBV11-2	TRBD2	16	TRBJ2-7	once	CASSLIRRGSSYEQYF	TGTGCCAGCAGCTTAATTCGGCGGGGGAGCTCCTACGAGCAGTACTTC
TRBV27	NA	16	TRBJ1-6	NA	CASSLYRGSANSPLHF	TGTGCCAGCAGTTTATATCGGGGATCGGCCAATTCACCCCTCCACTTT
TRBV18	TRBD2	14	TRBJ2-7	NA	CASSPSSGSFEQYF	TGTGCCAGCTCACCATCAAGCGGGAGTTTCGAGCAGTACTTC
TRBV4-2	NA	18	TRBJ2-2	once	CASSQAWEYNLDTGELFF	TGTGCCAGCAGCCAAGCATGGGAGTATAATTTGGACACCGGGGAGCTGTTTTTT
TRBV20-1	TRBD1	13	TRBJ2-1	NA	CSASRDRVNEQFF	TGCAGTGCTAGTAGGGACAGGGTTAATGAGCAGTTCTTC
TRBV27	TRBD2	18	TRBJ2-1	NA	CASSTRSGNGLLHGEQFF	TGTGCCAGCAGCACAAGGAGCGGGAATGGCCTCCTACATGGTGAGCAGTTCTTC
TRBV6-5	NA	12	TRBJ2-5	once	CASRGQQETQYF	TGTGCCAGCCGAGGGCAGCAAGAGACCCAGTACTTC
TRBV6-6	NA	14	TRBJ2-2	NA	CASSDPGDTGELFF	TGTGCCAGCAGTGACCCCGGGGACACCGGGGAGCTGTTTTTT
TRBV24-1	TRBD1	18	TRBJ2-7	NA	CATSDLTLQGAIHYEQYF	TGTGCCACCAGTGATTTGACCCTACAGGGGGCGATACACTACGAGCAGTACTTC
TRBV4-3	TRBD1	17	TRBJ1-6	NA	CASSQGADRDYNSPLHF	TGCGCCAGCAGCCAAGGGGCGGACAGGGACTATAATTCACCCCTCCACTTT
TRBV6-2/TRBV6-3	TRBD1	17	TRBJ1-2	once	CASSYSGQETWNYGYTF	TGTGCCAGCAGTTACTCGGGACAGGAGACTTGGAACTATGGCTACACCTTC
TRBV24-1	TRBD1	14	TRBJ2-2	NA	CATSGQGMTGELFF	TGTGCCACCAGTGGACAGGGAATGACCGGGGAGCTGTTTTTT
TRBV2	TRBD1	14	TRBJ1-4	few	CASSEDRVYEKLFF	TGTGCCAGCAGTGAGGACAGGGTTTATGAAAAACTGTTTTTT
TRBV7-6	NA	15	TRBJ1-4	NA	CASSPDRATNEKLFF	TGTGCCAGCAGCCCCGACCGGGCAACTAATGAAAAACTGTTTTTT
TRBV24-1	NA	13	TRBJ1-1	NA	CATSDRSNTEAFF	TGTGCCACCAGTGACCGGAGTAACACTGAAGCTTTCTTT
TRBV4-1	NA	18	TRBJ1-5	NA	CASSQDAGLRRLNQPQHF	TGCGCCAGCAGCCAAGACGCGGGGTTGAGGAGACTCAATCAGCCCCAGCATTTT
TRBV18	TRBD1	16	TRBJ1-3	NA	CASSPRGQGSGNTIYF	TGTGCCAGCTCACCAAGGGGACAGGGGTCTGGAAACACCATATATTTT
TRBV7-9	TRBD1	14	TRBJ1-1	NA	CASSMTDRGTEAFF	TGTGCCAGCAGCATGACGGACAGGGGGACTGAAGCTTTCTTT
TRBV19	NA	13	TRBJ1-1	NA	CATHRGESTEAFF	TGTGCCACCCATAGGGGCGAGAGCACTGAAGCTTTCTTT
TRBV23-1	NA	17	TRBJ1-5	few	CASSQSRVIESNQPQHF	TGCGCCAGCAGTCAATCGCGAGTAATTGAGAGCAATCAGCCCCAGCATTTT
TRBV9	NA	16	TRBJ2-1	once	CASSPRLERGRNEQFF	TGTGCCAGCAGCCCCCGACTAGAAAGGGGTCGGAATGAGCAGTTCTTC
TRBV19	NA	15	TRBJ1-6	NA	CASNSAGAGNSPLHF	TGTGCCAGTAACTCGGCAGGGGCTGGGAATTCACCCCTCCACTTT
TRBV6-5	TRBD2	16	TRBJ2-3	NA	CASSYERTSPSDTQYF	TGTGCCAGCAGTTACGAGCGGACTAGTCCTTCAGATACGCAGTATTTT
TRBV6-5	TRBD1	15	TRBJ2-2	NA	CASRADRGVAGELFF	TGTGCCAGCAGAGCTGACAGGGGGGTCGCCGGGGAGCTGTTTTTT
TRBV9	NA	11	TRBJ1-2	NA	CASSDPGAHTF	TGTGCCAGCAGTGATCCCGGTGCCCACACCTTC
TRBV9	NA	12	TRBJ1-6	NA	CASSAFNSPLHF	TGTGCCAGCAGCGCTTTTAATTCACCCCTCCACTTT
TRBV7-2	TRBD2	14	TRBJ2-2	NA	CASSNAGVPGELFF	TGTGCCAGCAGCAACGCGGGAGTTCCCGGGGAGCTGTTTTTT
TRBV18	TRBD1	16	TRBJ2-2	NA	CASSPDRGRGTGELFF	TGTGCCAGCTCACCAGACAGGGGGCGCGGCACCGGGGAGCTGTTTTTT
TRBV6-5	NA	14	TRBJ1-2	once	CASRFRGSSAGYTF	TGTGCCAGCAGGTTCAGGGGTTCGTCAGCTGGCTACACCTTC
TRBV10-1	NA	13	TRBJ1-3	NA	CASSDGSGNTIYF	TGCGCCAGCAGTGACGGCTCTGGAAACACCATATATTTT
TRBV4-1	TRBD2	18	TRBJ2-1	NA	CASSQVDLGLAGHNEQFF	TGCGCCAGCAGCCAGGTGGACCTCGGACTAGCGGGCCACAATGAGCAGTTCTTC
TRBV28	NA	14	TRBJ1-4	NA	CASGIAGGNEKLFF	TGTGCCAGCGGTATTGCGGGGGGTAATGAAAAACTGTTTTTT
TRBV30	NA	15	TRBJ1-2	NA	CAWSAQAGTNYGYTF	TGTGCCTGGAGTGCGCAGGCAGGGACTAACTATGGCTACACCTTC
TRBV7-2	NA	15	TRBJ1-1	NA	CASSLLQTSNTEAFF	TGTGCCAGCAGCCTGCTTCAGACATCGAACACTGAAGCTTTCTTT
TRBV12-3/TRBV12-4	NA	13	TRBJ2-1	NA	CASTTYQVPEQFF	TGTGCCAGCACTACTTACCAGGTCCCTGAGCAGTTCTTC